This passage covers 5 T cell receptor beta chains from one sample sequenced in a study of identical twins. TCRdb redid the calling of the 5' RACE reads with MiXCR, one entry per CDR3 protein. The sample records 450,000 to 650,000 distinct CDR3 sequences, more than 9% being singletons. A further study also used this sample, focusing on yellow fever vaccine responses in identical twins.

Source material: PBMCs. The origin of the receptors is a woman aged 18 to 35 in good health.

This clonotype was counted between two and nine times. The chain is built from TRBV25-1 and TRBJ1-1, with D perhaps matching TRBD1 (6 bases). There are 15 residues in the CDR3. Looked up from germline, CDR1 is MGHDK and CDR2 is SYGVNS. V was clipped by 2 bases and J by 5 bases, with 15 bases between them. CDR3 sequence (DNA): TGTGCCAGCAGTGAAGCCGGGGGGCGTGGTACTGAAGCTTTCTTT. It specifies CASSEAGGRGTEAFF.

J is TRBJ2-5 and V is TRBV20-1, with a tentative D call TRBD2 (5 bases). Trimming pared 2 bases from V and 7 bases from J, leaving 17 bases between. The germline V gene has CDR1 DFQATT and CDR2 SNEGSKA (reference sequence). The CDR3 consists of 14 residues. The CDR3 is CSARPLATMGTQYF. The DNA for the CDR3 is TGCAGTGCTAGACCTCTAGCCACCATGGGGACCCAGTACTTC.

The V gene is TRBV29-1, the J gene TRBJ2-1; 8 nucleotides agree with TRBD1. V shed 4 bases, J shed 0 bases, and the junction held 17 bases outside the gene matches. Germline loops: CDR1 SQVTM, CDR2 ANQGSEA. The CDR3 extends over 19 amino acids. DNA of the CDR3: TGCAGCGTTGTCGGTTTCGGGACAGGTGAATCCGGCTCCTACAATGAGCAGTTCTTC. Translating gives CSVVGFGTGESGSYNEQFF.

The V call is TRBV11-2, the J call TRBJ2-1; D remains ambiguous. This CDR3 has 19 amino acids. Trimming took 0 bases from V and 0 from J, leaving 18 bases between them. Germline CDR1 SGHAT, CDR2 FQNNGV. CDR3 sequence reads: CASSLEASPLISSYNEQFF. The CDR3 nucleotides are TGTGCCAGCAGCTTAGAGGCCAGCCCCTTAATTAGCTCCTACAATGAGCAGTTCTTC.

The chain combines TRBV7-9 with TRBJ2-7; the match to TRBD2 covers 8 bases. CDR3 length: 15 amino acids. V was clipped by 5 bases and J by 4 bases; unmatched bases: 10. Germline V gene data show CDR1 as SEHNR and CDR2 as FQNEAQ (reference sequence). CDR3 bases: TGTGCCAGCAGCCCACCCGGGACTAGACGATACGAGCAGTACTTC. It translates to CASSPPGTRRYEQYF.